One and the same sample provided the 7 T cell receptor beta chains below, sequenced in a study of T cell changes during pregnancy in multiple sclerosis. The protocol was immunoSEQ multiplex PCR, while the TCRdb copy is restricted to in-frame clones and leaves out a portion. The table shows over 85,000 clones, with approximately 90% occurring only once. The source material was peripheral blood, sampled in the first trimester of pregnancy. The receptors here all came from a female donor in good health, enrolled as a control in a pregnancy study.

This chain connects TRBV5-1 to TRBJ1-1; 7 bases match TRBD1. The V and J ends lost 0 bases and 8 bases, in that order; junction bases with no gene match: 7. Looked up from germline, CDR1 is SGHRS and CDR2 is YFSETQ. This CDR3 contains 14 residues. The CDR3 reads CASSLERQGGEAFF. In nucleotides, the CDR3 is TGCGCCAGCAGCTTGGAACGACAGGGTGGAGAAGCTTTCTTT.

The chain joins TRBV27 to TRBJ1-4; 8 bases align to TRBD1. The ends lost 5 bases at V and 0 bases at J; junction bases unmatched: 11. CDR1 and CDR2 from the germline V gene are MNHEY and SMNVEV (reference sequence). This CDR3 comprises 18 residues. Here the CDR3 reads CASSSRGTGLSTNEKLFF. The CDR3 nucleotides read TGTGCCAGCAGTAGTAGGGGGACAGGACTTTCAACTAATGAAAAACTGTTTTTT. The full variable domain, in which reference TRBV27 and TRBJ1-4 provide the parts outside the CDR3, is EAQVTQNPRYLITVTGKKLTVTCSQNMNHEYMSWYRQDPGLGLRQIYYSMNVEVTDKGDVPEGYKVSRKEKRNFPLILESPSPNQTSLYFCASSSRGTGLSTNEKLFFGSGTQLSVL.

The genes are TRBV2 and TRBJ1-1; D is undetermined. V was cut by 6 bases and J by 6 bases, with 17 bases left in between. CDR1 and CDR2 from the germline V gene are SNHLY and FYNNEI. The CDR3 has 14 amino acids. The CDR3 loop is CASREAISKAEAFF. In DNA, the CDR3 is TGTGCCAGCAGAGAGGCAATAAGCAAAGCTGAAGCTTTCTTT. The entire variable domain, with the rest obtained from reference TRBV2 and TRBJ1-1, is as follows: EPEVTQTPSHQVTQMGQEVILRCVPISNHLYFYWYRQILGQKVEFLVSFYNNEISEKSEIFDDQFSVERPDGSNFTLKIRSTKLEDSAMYFCASREAISKAEAFFGQGTRLTVV.

The chain employs TRBV6-5 and TRBJ1-1, with D possibly TRBD1 on 5 matching bases. CDR1 and CDR2 (germline): MNHEY, SVGAGI. Between the trimmed V and J ends, which lost 2 bases and 0 bases, there was a span of 10 bases. This CDR3 is 15 amino acids long. CDR3 nucleotide sequence: TGTGCCAGCAGTTACCCCGGGGGGATGAACACTGAAGCTTTCTTT. Amino acid sequence: CASSYPGGMNTEAFF.

The chain has TRBV4-1 and TRBJ2-7; 7 bases are shared with TRBD1. Germline-derived CDR1 and CDR2 are MGHRA and YSYEKL. The CDR3 contains 14 residues. V shed 1 base, J shed 6 bases, and the junction held 6 bases outside the gene matches. CDR3 loop: CASSQGPTGSEQYF. CDR3 nucleotide sequence: TGCGCCAGCAGCCAAGGACCGACAGGGTCCGAGCAGTACTTC.

The chain carries TRBV10-3 and TRBJ1-2; TRBD1 might be the D (5 bases). The germline gives CDR1 ENHRY, CDR2 SYGVKD. This CDR3 is built from 13 residues. Trimming stripped 6 bases from V and 4 bases from J, with 12 bases between. The CDR3 loop is CAISVDSVYGYTF. The CDR3 coding sequence is TGTGCCATCAGCGTCGACAGTGTCTATGGCTACACCTTC.

The chain employs TRBV20-1 and TRBJ2-7; no clear D. The V gene lost 0 bases and the J gene lost 7 bases, with 7 bases spanning the gap. Germline CDR1 and CDR2: DFQATT and SNEGSKA (reference sequence). The CDR3 spans 11 residues. The CDR3 nucleotides are TGCAGTGCTAGAGATGAGACAGAGCAGTACTTC. This sequence encodes CSARDETEQYF.